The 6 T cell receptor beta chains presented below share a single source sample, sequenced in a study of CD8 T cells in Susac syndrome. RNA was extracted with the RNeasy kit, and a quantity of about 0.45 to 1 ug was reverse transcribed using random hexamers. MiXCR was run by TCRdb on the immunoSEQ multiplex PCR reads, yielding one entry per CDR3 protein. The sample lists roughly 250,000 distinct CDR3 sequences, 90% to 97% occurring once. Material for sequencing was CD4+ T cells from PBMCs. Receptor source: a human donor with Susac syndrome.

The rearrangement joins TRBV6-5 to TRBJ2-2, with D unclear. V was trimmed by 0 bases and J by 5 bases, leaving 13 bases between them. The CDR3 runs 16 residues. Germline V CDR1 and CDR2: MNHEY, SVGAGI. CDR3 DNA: TGTGCCAGCAGTTACTCGATCAGGCTCTTGACCGGGGAGCTGTTTTTT. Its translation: CASSYSIRLLTGELFF.

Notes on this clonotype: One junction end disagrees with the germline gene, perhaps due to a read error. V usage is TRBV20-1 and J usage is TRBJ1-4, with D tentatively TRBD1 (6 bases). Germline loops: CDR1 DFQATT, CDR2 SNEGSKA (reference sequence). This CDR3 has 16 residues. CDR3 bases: TGCAGTGCTCGAGAGAATTGGGGGCAGGGGAATGAAAAACTGTTTTTT. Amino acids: CSARENWGQGNEKLFF.

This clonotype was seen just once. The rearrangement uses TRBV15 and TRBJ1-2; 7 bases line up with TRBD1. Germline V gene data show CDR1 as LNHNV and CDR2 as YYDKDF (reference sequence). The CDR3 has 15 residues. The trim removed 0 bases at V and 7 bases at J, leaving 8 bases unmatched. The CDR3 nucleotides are TGTGCCACCAGCAGAGAGGAGGGGGCGCCGCGTGGCTACACCTTC. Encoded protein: CATSREEGAPRGYTF.

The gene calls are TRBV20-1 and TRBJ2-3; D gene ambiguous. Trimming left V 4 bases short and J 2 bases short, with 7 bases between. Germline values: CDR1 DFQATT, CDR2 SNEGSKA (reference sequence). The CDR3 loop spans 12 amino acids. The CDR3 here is CSATSDTDTQYF. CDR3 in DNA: TGCAGTGCTACCTCGGACACAGATACGCAGTATTTT.

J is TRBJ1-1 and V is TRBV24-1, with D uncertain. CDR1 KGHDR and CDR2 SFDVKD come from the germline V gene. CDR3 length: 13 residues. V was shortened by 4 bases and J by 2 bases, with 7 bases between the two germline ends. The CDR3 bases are TGTGCCACCAGTGAGGGCAGAAACACTGAAGCTTTCTTT. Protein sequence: CATSEGRNTEAFF.

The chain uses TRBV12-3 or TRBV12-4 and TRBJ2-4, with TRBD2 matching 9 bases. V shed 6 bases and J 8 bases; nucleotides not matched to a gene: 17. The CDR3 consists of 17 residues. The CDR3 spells CASSQLSGRPKADIQYF. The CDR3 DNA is TGTGCCAGCAGCCAGCTGAGCGGGAGGCCAAAGGCGGACATTCAGTACTTC.